This note documents a single TCR beta chain sequence. The antigen it binds to is not known. No much larger clone exists at a distance of one base, and base qualities are not known. Library construction relied on the immunoSEQ multiplex PCR assay. A mixture of 60 forward primers for TCR Vbeta segments and 13 reverse primers for TCR Jbeta segments was used in the multiplex PCR. A multiplex PCR assay on genomic DNA amplified the CDR3 region of rearranged TCR beta genes. On the Illumina HiSeq System, the amplified TCR beta libraries were sequenced as 87-base-pair reads. The paper's processing steps were these. A later analysis counted 65 million to 90 million unique TCR beta chains across the 550 to 800 repertoires, and roughly 11 million of these chains were shared by at least two donors. Raw reads were error-corrected and collapsed into unique sequences with a nearest-neighbor algorithm that merged closely related sequences to remove PCR and sequencing errors. CDR3 sequences were aligned to IMGT reference sequences to assign V, D and J gene segments. For a sequence to be retained, a match of at least six nucleotides to both a V gene segment and a J gene segment was required. A rearrangement counted as productive if the CDR3 had no stop codons and remained in frame with V and J, and every other rearrangement counted as non-productive. Following IMGT convention, CDR3 was defined as the stretch from the second conserved V-encoded cysteine to the conserved J-encoded phenylalanine. The earlier analysis of about 590 of the donors excluded sequences that lacked an unambiguous match to a single V gene segment. In an earlier analysis of almost 600 of the donors, a V segment was called functional when productive rearrangements were above 56.7%, and segregating when the standard deviation between donors exceeded 5%. A statistical classification framework was built to diagnose cytomegalovirus status from the catalog of TCR beta chain sequences. A later analysis assigned V and J genes by comparing TCR nucleotide sequences with IMGT/GENE-DB human TR gene sequences. The TCRdist pipeline was used in a later analysis to assign CDR3 sequences and most-parsimonious VDJ recombination scenarios. A later analysis defined each TCR beta chain by its CDR3 amino acid sequence plus V-gene family, and excluded reads lacking a unique V-gene family. In a later analysis, approximately 590 highly shared, low-generation-probability nucleotide sequences were removed to address suspected cross-contamination and a sequencing artifact. A later analysis calculated a clonal expansion index for each public chain from normalized within-repertoire ranks of inferred template counts. In a later analysis, generation probabilities were computed with a VDJ recombination model fitted to out-of-frame rearrangements, and the resulting probabilities were checked against IGoR. A later analysis scored TCR-TCR, TCR-HLA and TCR-CMV co-occurrence with hypergeometric tests, applying a repertoire-size bias correction to TCR pairs. To estimate false discovery rates, a later analysis permuted the HLA or CMV assignments 20 times. In a later analysis, co-occurring TCRs were grouped using DBSCAN, and TCRdist sequence similarity was added for clustering within HLA-allele-positive subsets. For co-occurrence clustering, repertoires with fewer than 30,000 or more than 120,000 public chains were excluded, along with four to six repertoires with anomalous nucleotide sharing. TCRdb limited this immuneACCESS table to in-frame rearrangements with V and J called. A share of clones is missing; checked studies link under half to unresolved V genes, and the rest is unexplained. Clone size and V and J calls were adopted from that table, with D and trimming inferred from the DNA. This sample comprises roughly 120,000 clones, about 60% of them detected only once. Clones ranked in the top ten supply about 2.2% of the sample.

These data are taken from a study of cytomegalovirus exposure and HLA in healthy donors (dated by TCRdb to the late 2010s). Some background on the complete study: An earlier analysis of several hundred of the donors reported about 250 Gb of sequence data and roughly 110 million unique TCR beta sequences from 150 million to 200 million T cells. Roughly 310 gigabases of sequencing data and tens of millions of unique TCR sequences were included in an early release covering about 600 HLA-typed donors. The genetic ancestry cluster associated with self-reported Caucasian donors included roughly four fifths of the 398 genotyped donors. The study aimed to test whether cataloging public T cell receptors could reveal signatures of past pathogen exposure. Using immunosequencing, the study profiled T cell repertoires from 640 or so subjects and related those repertoires to cytomegalovirus serostatus. Along with the roughly 700-subject first cohort, a separate validation cohort of over a hundred different subjects was used. The study combined high-throughput TCR immunosequencing, statistical association of individual TCRs with disease status, and machine learning to predict cytomegalovirus infection status. To study patterns of TCR occurrence, a later analysis re-analyzed previously published TCR beta repertoires from around 670 donors and added high-resolution HLA genotyping. The later analysis used no new phenotypic data to find candidate immune exposures, relying instead on TCR beta sequences and their occurrence across donors. An earlier analysis of about 600 of the donors used high-throughput TCR beta sequencing to judge whether each TCR beta V gene segment behaved as functional or pseudogenic. Donor age, sex, ethnicity and CMV serostatus were compiled together with the repertoire data. A later genetic analysis took genome-wide SNP genotypes for about three fifths of the 666 donors and used that subset as a discovery cohort. All discovery cohort repertoires had been generated using a single sequencing platform. Both class I and class II loci were covered by HLA typing, at four-digit resolution. The number of donors typed differed by locus, with about 629-630 for A, B, C, DRB1 and DQB1, 522 for DQA1, approximately 580 for DPA1, and about 450 for DPB1. About 5 DR-DQ haplotypes were handled as single units for association and clustering, since linkage in the cohort was strong. Across about 370 genotyped donors of the cohort, an average of about 240,000 unique TCR beta nucleotide sequences per donor were sequenced, and roughly 17% of those sequences were non-productive.

The cohort was made up of 666 healthy bone marrow donors. All cohort members were sampled while nominally healthy, although unrecorded immune exposures were likely present. The donor tested CMV seronegative, placing the donor among the 350 or so seronegative members of the cohort. Every donor gave a peripheral blood sample, and the peripheral blood mononuclear cells from that sample were used for TCR beta sequencing. Genomic DNA was extracted from the blood cell samples with the Qiagen DNeasy Blood Extraction Kit. The research as a whole found: A later genetic analysis associated a missense DCLRE1C variant with V-gene and J-gene trimming of TCR beta chains, and an independent cohort replicated the association. Sequencing depth was assumed to be roughly uniform across donors in the presence/absence analyses, though that assumption may not hold. When HLA alleles, especially DR and DQ, strongly co-occurred, attributing TCR associations to individual alleles was difficult. Broadly in line with IMGT annotations, most TCR beta V segments showed up in productive rearrangements about 87% or about 30% of the time in an earlier analysis of several hundred of the donors. The earlier analysis of approximately 590 of the donors excluded around 17 rarely observed V segments, including chromosome 9 orphons, because counts were too low. A group of highly shared sequence variants was considered likely to be a technical artifact of the sequencing pipeline. A further reported finding was that TCR beta sequences accurately predicted the HLA-A and HLA-B alleles for most subjects in the first cohort. Correlated functional status among segregating V segments might be attributable to linkage disequilibrium, but an unknown experimental factor could not be ruled out. In a later analysis, most CMV-associated TCR beta chains were found to appear HLA-restricted, with HLA associations seemingly driven largely by CMV exposure. The study gave a list of more than 150 TCR beta chains associated with cytomegalovirus. According to a later analysis, TCR association rates differed among HLA loci, with DRB1 alleles showing the most associated TCRs and HLA-C alleles showing the fewest. Because HLA typing was unavailable for some donors at each locus, only the typed subset was used in association tests. Across donors, most TCR sequences were observed very rarely, whereas some public TCRs were present in many individuals. The classifier was reported to diagnose cytomegalovirus status with high specificity and sensitivity in both the original cohort and the validation cohort. In a later analysis, several top co-occurrence clusters were reported to appear linked to parvovirus B19, influenza, CMV and Epstein-Barr virus. In a later analysis, more than 15,000 TCR beta sequences were associated with specific HLA alleles at a false discovery rate of 0.05. The authors suggested that the approach could potentially be extended to other disease states and immunological phenotypes. The only immune exposure information available for the cohort was CMV serostatus. Compared with equally common non-associated chains, HLA-associated TCR beta chains in a later analysis were more clonally expanded and had lower generation probabilities. The cohort was sequenced for TCR beta chains only, and without alpha or paired-chain data the features that could be detected were limited. A later genetic analysis reported fewer N-insertions in productive TCRs among donors in an Asian-associated ancestry cluster than the roughly 620-donor mean. Three of the identified cytomegalovirus-associated TCR beta chains were confirmed in vitro to be specific for cytomegalovirus antigens.

The TCR was taken from a young woman in good health and CMV-seronegative. The sequenced sample was PBMCs.

The sequenced DNA: TGTGCCAGCAGTTCGGCACTAGCGGGAGTGAGAGATACGCAGTATTTT. It translates as CASSSALAGVRDTQYF. The sequence joins TRBV28 to TRBJ2-3; the junction holds 11 bases that match TRBD2. The CDR3 numbers 16 residues from cysteine through phenylalanine. Solely the CDR3 DNA is kept, with 48 bases framed from the first base. For this chain, trimming is 4 bases at the V end and 5 bases at the J end, and the number of junction bases without a gene match is 8. The germline V gene provides CDR1 MDHEN and CDR2 SYDVKM. Outside the CDR3, residues come from the reference TRBV28 and TRBJ2-3 proteins, so the full variable domain is: DVKVTQSSRYLVKRTGEKVFLECVQDMDHENMFWYRQDPGLGLRLIYFSYDVKMKEKGDIPEGYSVSREKKERFSLILESASTNQTSMYLCASSSALAGVRDTQYFGPGTRLTVL.